This TCR beta chain was recorded in a study of blood T cell repertoires in COVID-19. The CDR3 sequence is 15 residues long. Generated by immunoSEQ multiplex PCR, the TCRdb table keeps only in-frame clones and is missing some. The sample lists approximately 120,000 clones; about 80% were seen once. The chain has TRBV21-1 and TRBJ2-7; the table's D call of TRBD2 was not tested on the DNA. TRBV21-1 constitutes a pseudogene. This TCR came from a woman in her forties or fifties with acute or convalescent COVID-19. Sequencing was done on a sample of peripheral blood. The DNA for the CDR3 is TGTGCCAGCAGCAAAGGGGTTAGCGGGAGTTACGAGCAGTACTTC. Its translation is CASSKGVSGSYEQYF.